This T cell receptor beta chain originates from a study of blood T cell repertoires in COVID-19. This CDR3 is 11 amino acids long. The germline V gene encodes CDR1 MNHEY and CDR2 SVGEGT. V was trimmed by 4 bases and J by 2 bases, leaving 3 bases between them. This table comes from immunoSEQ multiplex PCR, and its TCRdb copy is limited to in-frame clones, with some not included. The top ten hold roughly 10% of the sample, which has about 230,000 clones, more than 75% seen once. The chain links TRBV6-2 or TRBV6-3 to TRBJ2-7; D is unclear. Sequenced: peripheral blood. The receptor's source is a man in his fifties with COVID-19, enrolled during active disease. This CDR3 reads CASSSAYEQYF. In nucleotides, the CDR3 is TGTGCCAGCAGTTCAGCCTACGAGCAGTACTTC.